These 2 T cell receptor beta chains came from one sample sequenced in a study of T cells in women clearing cervical HPV infection. Sequenced by immunoSEQ multiplex PCR; TCRdb stores in-frame clones only, minus some. This sample's table reports roughly 36,000 clones. Sequencing was carried out using blood buffy coat. The receptors originated from a woman between 18 and 70 years old with a cervical HPV16 infection that either progressed to CIN3+ or cleared (not recorded which).

A note on this clone: The missing CDR3 end, 3 residues past where the read stops, is filled in from the germline J gene. The chain combines TRBV10-2 with TRBJ1-2; perhaps TRBD1 as D (6 bases). The CDR3 is 15 amino acids. Per germline, CDR1 WSHSY and CDR2 SAAADI. The DNA read from the CDR3 is TGCGCCAGCACAGGACTAGCGGGGGGGCCGAGCGAC. Its protein is CASTGLAGGPSD. The CDR3 in full is CASTGLAGGPSDYTF.

Concerning this clone itself: The CDR3 end lies 3 residues beyond the end of the read and is filled in from the germline J gene. The chain is built from TRBV29-1 and TRBJ2-3; D might be TRBD1 (6 bases). The length of the CDR3 is 13 residues. V was pared by 4 bases and J by 0 bases, with 8 bases between. The germline V gene encodes CDR1 SQVTM and CDR2 ANQGSEA. The part of the CDR3 DNA that was read is TGCAGCGTTGGACAGGAGAGCACAGATACG. Translating it yields CSVGQESTDT. The entire CDR3 protein reads CSVGQESTDTQYF.